This T cell receptor (beta chain) was identified in a study of OX40 agonist ivuxolimab in advanced cancers. The germline gives CDR1 SGDLS, CDR2 YYNGEE. This CDR3 is 14 amino acids long. Trimming shortened V by 0 bases and J by 5 bases, and 11 bases separated the two germline ends. Repertoires were generated with immunoSEQ multiplex PCR, while TCRdb's copy carries only in-frame clones and drops some. The sample lists over 95,000 clones; about 96% were seen once. As for this clone: Its antigen is unidentified.

Study findings and constraints: Antigens targeted by the expanded peripheral T cells were not determined. At 0.1 to 3.0 mg/kg, CD4+ and CD8+ blood T cells expanded clonally by week 6. Expanded clones were, on average, more numerous in CD8+ T cells than in CD4+.

Material: CD4+ or CD8+ T cells sorted from blood, obtained in a trial of the OX40 agonist ivuxolimab. This chain connects TRBV9 to TRBJ1-1; unclear D gene. The receptor was isolated from an adult with an advanced solid tumor such as melanoma, head and neck, liver or kidney cancer. The CDR3 is CASSVEAGMTEAFF. The CDR3 bases are TGTGCCAGCAGCGTAGAGGCGGGGATGACTGAAGCTTTCTTT.